This T cell receptor (beta chain) is from a study of blood T cell repertoires in COVID-19. In the original workflow: Reference gene primer amplification gave nucleated cell count estimates. TCRdb's copy holds only in-frame clones and misses some; the assay was immunoSEQ multiplex PCR. That table gives V, J and clone size, and the DNA gave D and trimming. This table has over 45,000 clones, 90% appearing once. Germline lookup yields CDR1 SNHLY and CDR2 FYNNEI. The CDR3 has 14 residues. Trimming cost V 5 bases and J 2 bases; bases outside gene matches: 2. The receptor's source is a man between 65 and 85 years old with acute or convalescent COVID-19. The V call is TRBV2, the J call TRBJ2-1; 8 nucleotides line up with TRBD1. Sequencing used peripheral blood. CDR3 region: CASSPQGAYNEQFF. CDR3 in DNA: TGTGCCAGCAGTCCACAGGGGGCCTACAATGAGCAGTTCTTC.